This entry features one T cell receptor beta chain sequence. Its antigen is still unknown. Germline V lookup: CDR1 SNHLY, CDR2 FYNNEI. The CDR3 has 15 amino acids. V lost 6 bases to trimming and J lost 4 bases, with 18 bases between them. This entry belongs to a study of T cell responses to AZD1222 COVID-19 vaccine. Study-wide results and caveats: Baseline serostatus was positive in only six AZD1222 recipients. When two AZD1222 doses had been given, Spike-specific TCR breadth and depth rose. The repertoires were collected only after the peak T cell response.

The table came from immunoSEQ multiplex PCR; TCRdb's copy has only in-frame clones and leaves some out. The table lists some 200,000 clones, approximately 95% of them singletons. The starting material was peripheral blood, obtained on day 0 of AZD1222 vaccination. The gene calls are TRBV2 and TRBJ1-2, with D possibly TRBD1 on 5 matching bases. The clonotype originates from an adult in good health. CDR3 in amino acids: CASRGLGQDGYGYTF. As DNA, the CDR3 is TGTGCCAGCAGGGGATTGGGGCAAGACGGCTATGGCTACACCTTC.